A selection of T cell receptor beta chains follows, all from one sample in a study of control samples from healthy donors and cancer patients. Only in-frame clones appear in the TCRdb table, and some are missing; sequencing was by immunoSEQ multiplex PCR. Altogether 95,000 to 150,000 clones are present, approximately 88% being singletons, with the ten largest covering around 40%. The material sequenced was blood. These receptors came from a man aged 45 to 65 in good health. CDR3s include the opening cysteine and the closing phenylalanine or tryptophan. D genes are given only for firm matches. Size values are once, few and many counts, or a class for expanded clones, and some rows have none.

clone size	V gene	D gene	J gene	CDR3 DNA	CDR3 protein
NA	TRBV5-4	NA	TRBJ2-1	TGTGCCAGCAGCTTGCAGGGTAGGGTGACTGAGCAGTTCTTC	CASSLQGRVTEQFF
NA	TRBV11-2	NA	TRBJ2-4	TGTGCCAGCAGCCAACAGGGAGCCAAAAACATTCAGTACTTC	CASSQQGAKNIQYF
NA	TRBV6-6	NA	TRBJ1-5	TGTGCCAGCAGTTGGACGGCTGATCAGCCCCAGCATTTT	CASSWTADQPQHF
NA	TRBV18	NA	TRBJ1-5	TGTGCCAGCTCACCGGAAAGGAGCCAGCCCCAGCATTTT	CASSPERSQPQHF
NA	TRBV30	NA	TRBJ1-5	TGTGCCTGGAGTGTACTCGGTAATCAGCCCCAGCATTTT	CAWSVLGNQPQHF
NA	TRBV6-2/TRBV6-3	TRBD2	TRBJ2-5	TGTGCCAGCAGTTTAAGGACTAGCGGGGGTATGGAGACCCAGTACTTC	CASSLRTSGGMETQYF
NA	TRBV30	NA	TRBJ1-4	TGTGCCTGGAGTCATTCCGGGGTCCATAATGAAAAACTGTTTTTT	CAWSHSGVHNEKLFF
NA	TRBV7-2	NA	TRBJ1-6	TGTGCCAGCAGTTCACAGGGTCGAACACCCCTCCACTTT	CASSSQGRTPLHF
NA	TRBV27	NA	TRBJ1-2	TGTGCCAGCAGTTCGACTGGCTGGGGCTACACCTTC	CASSSTGWGYTF
NA	TRBV7-9	TRBD1	TRBJ2-5	TGTGCCAGCAGCTTAGGACAGGGGCAAGAGACCCAGTACTTC	CASSLGQGQETQYF
NA	TRBV24-1	NA	TRBJ2-3	TGTGCCACCAGTGATTTGGGGCCGGGAGCCGGAGATACGCAGTATTTT	CATSDLGPGAGDTQYF
NA	TRBV5-4	NA	TRBJ1-3	TGTGCCAGCAGCCCTGGACCGAGCTCTGGAAACACCATATATTTT	CASSPGPSSGNTIYF
few	TRBV18	NA	TRBJ2-7	TGTGCCAGCTCCCTCGGACGGAACTACGAGCAGTACTTC	CASSLGRNYEQYF
NA	TRBV19	TRBD1	TRBJ1-1	TGTGCCAGTAGTATAGACCCTGGACAGGGGGCTTACACTGAAGCTTTCTTT	CASSIDPGQGAYTEAFF
once	TRBV13	NA	TRBJ1-1	TGTGCCAGCAGCTTACCGGAGGGAATGAACACTGAAGCTTTCTTT	CASSLPEGMNTEAFF
once	TRBV5-1	NA	TRBJ1-1	TGCGCCAGCAGCTTGGCGTCACCTAATACTGAAGCTTTCTTT	CASSLASPNTEAFF
NA	TRBV5-4	NA	TRBJ1-1	TGTGCCAGCAGGGCAGAGATGAACACTGAAGCTTTCTTT	CASRAEMNTEAFF
NA	TRBV2	NA	TRBJ2-7	TGTGCCAGCCGCCGGGGGATCTACGAGCAGTACTTC	CASRRGIYEQYF
NA	TRBV19	TRBD2	TRBJ2-1	TGTGCCAGTAGAAGGACTAGCTCCTACAATGAGCAGTTCTTC	CASRRTSSYNEQFF
NA	TRBV15	NA	TRBJ1-4	TGTGCCACCAGCAAAGGGTTGGATGAAAAACTGTTTTTT	CATSKGLDEKLFF
NA	TRBV18	TRBD1	TRBJ1-4	TGTGCCAGCTCACGCCGGGACAGGGATGAAAAACTGTTTTTT	CASSRRDRDEKLFF
NA	TRBV19	NA	TRBJ1-2	TGTGCCAGTAGTATCGGGCGGCTCTATGGCTACACCTTC	CASSIGRLYGYTF
NA	TRBV5-1	NA	TRBJ2-1	TGCGCCAGCAGCCAGGACGTATACAATGAGCAGTTCTTC	CASSQDVYNEQFF
NA	TRBV6-5	NA	TRBJ1-2	TGTGCCAGCAGATACAGGGAATCCTATGGCTACACCTTC	CASRYRESYGYTF
once	TRBV12-3/TRBV12-4	NA	TRBJ1-4	TGTGCCAGCACCGGTGGAGGGGGAGAAAAACTGTTTTTT	CASTGGGGEKLFF
NA	TRBV27	NA	TRBJ1-1	TGTGCCAGCAGTTTATTGGGGGGGCGGTACACTGAAGCTTTCTTT	CASSLLGGRYTEAFF
NA	TRBV5-1	NA	TRBJ1-3	TGCGCCAGCAGCCGGGACCCCCTTGACTCTGGAAACACCATATATTTT	CASSRDPLDSGNTIYF
NA	TRBV5-1	NA	TRBJ2-6	TGCGCCAGCAGCTTGTCCCCGACAGGAAGTTTGGCTGGGGCCAACGTCCTGACTTTC	CASSLSPTGSLAGANVLTF